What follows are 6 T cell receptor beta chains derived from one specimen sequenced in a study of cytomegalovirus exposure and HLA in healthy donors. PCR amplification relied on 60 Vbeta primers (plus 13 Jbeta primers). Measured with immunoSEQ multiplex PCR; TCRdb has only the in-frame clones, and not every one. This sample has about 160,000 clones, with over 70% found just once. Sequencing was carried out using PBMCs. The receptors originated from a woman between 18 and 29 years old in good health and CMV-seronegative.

In DNA, the CDR3 is TGTGCCAGCAGCCCTTGGACAGGGAGCACAGATACGCAGTATTTT. The encoded protein is CASSPWTGSTDTQYF. The chain combines TRBV11-3 with TRBJ2-3; 8 bases match TRBD1. Looked up from germline, CDR1 is SGHNT and CDR2 is YENEEA. The CDR3 consists of 15 residues. Trimming cost V 5 bases and J 0 bases; bases outside gene matches: 4.

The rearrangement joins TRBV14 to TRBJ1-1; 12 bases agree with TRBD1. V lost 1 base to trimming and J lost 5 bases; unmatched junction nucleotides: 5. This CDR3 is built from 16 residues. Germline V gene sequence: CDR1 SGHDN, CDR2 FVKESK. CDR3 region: CASSQAGTGGWTEAFF. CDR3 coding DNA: TGTGCCAGCAGCCAAGCCGGGACAGGGGGCTGGACTGAAGCTTTCTTT.

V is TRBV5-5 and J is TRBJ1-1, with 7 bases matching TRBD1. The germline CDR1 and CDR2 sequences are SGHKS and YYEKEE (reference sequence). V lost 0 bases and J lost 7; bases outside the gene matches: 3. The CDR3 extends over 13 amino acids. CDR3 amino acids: CASSLDGQVEAFF. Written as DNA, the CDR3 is TGTGCCAGCAGCTTGGACGGACAGGTTGAAGCTTTCTTT.

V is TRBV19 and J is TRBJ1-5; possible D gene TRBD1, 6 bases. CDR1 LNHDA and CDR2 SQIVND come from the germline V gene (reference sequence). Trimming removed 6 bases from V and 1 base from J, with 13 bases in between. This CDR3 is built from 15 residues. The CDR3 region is CASRWDTASNQPQHF. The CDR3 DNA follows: TGTGCCAGTAGATGGGACACCGCAAGCAATCAGCCCCAGCATTTT.

CDR3 amino acids: CAWSYLARNEKLFF. For the CDR3, the DNA is TGTGCCTGGAGTTACTTGGCGAGGAATGAAAAACTGTTTTTT. This chain connects TRBV30 to TRBJ1-4; D call uncertain. V was clipped by 2 bases and J by 5 bases, with 12 bases between them. This CDR3 is built from 14 residues. Per the germline V gene, CDR1 is GTSNPN and CDR2 is SVGIG (reference sequence).

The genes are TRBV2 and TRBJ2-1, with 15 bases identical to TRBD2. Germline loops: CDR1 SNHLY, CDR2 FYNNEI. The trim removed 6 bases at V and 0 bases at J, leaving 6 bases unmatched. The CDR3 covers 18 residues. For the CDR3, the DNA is TGTGCCAGCAGAGGGACTAGCGGGGGGCCTCGCTCCTACAATGAGCAGTTCTTC. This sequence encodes CASRGTSGGPRSYNEQFF. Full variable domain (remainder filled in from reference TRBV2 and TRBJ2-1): EPEVTQTPSHQVTQMGQEVILRCVPISNHLYFYWYRQILGQKVEFLVSFYNNEISEKSEIFDDQFSVERPDGSNFTLKIRSTKLEDSAMYFCASRGTSGGPRSYNEQFFGPGTRLTVL.